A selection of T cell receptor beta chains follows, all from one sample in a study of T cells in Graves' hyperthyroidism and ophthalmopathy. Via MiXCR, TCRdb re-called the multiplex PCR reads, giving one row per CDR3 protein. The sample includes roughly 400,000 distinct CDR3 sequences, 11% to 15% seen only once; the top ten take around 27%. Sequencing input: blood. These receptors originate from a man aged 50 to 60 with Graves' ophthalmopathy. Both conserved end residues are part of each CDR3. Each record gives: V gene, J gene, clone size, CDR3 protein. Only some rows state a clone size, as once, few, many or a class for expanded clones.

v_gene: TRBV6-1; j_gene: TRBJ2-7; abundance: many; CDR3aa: CASSPQGRPLLGQYF
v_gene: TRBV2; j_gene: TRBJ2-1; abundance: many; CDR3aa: CASSPGLAGAEQFF
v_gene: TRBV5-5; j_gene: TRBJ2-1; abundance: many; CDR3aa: CASSFQGRNNEQFF
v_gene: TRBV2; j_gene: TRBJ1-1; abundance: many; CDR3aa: CASSNVVGKDTEAFF
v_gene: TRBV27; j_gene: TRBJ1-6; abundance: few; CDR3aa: CASSLIGVDSPLHF
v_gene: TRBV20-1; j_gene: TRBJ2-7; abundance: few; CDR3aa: CSARAPTSSAYEQYF
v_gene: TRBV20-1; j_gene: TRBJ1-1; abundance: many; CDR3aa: CSAREQGEGTEAFF
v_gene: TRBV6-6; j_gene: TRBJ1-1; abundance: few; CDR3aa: CASSYVRDGSEAFF
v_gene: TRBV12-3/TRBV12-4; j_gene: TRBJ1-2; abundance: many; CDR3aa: CASSSTQGFYGYTF
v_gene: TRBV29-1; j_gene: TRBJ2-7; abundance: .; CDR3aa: CSAGGDRVSYEQYF
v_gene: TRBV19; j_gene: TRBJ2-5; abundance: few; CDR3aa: CASRTTGVETQYF
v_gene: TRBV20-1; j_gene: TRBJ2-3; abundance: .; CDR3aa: CSASGGPPEVYF
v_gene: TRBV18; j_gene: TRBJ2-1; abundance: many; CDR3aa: CASSRGSQGNEQFF
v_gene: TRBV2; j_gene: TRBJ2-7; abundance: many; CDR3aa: CASIRGTTYEQYF
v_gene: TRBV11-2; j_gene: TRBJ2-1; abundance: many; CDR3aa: CASSLGAGGREQFF
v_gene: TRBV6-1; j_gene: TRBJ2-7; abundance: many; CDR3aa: CASSHQGQGKDYEQYF
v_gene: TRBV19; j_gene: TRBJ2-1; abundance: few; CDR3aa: CASSIVGLAAYNEQFF
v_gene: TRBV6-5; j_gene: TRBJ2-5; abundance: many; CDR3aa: CASSYWGQGAETQYF
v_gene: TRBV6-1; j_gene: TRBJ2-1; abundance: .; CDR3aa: CASTPLAGEGEQFF
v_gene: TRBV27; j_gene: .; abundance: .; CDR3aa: CASRRAAKETQFF
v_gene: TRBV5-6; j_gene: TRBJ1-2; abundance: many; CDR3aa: CASSTDTNYGYTF
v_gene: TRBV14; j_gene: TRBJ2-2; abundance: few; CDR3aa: CASSQHRGGDTGELFF
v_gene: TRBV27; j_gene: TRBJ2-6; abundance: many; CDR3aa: CATRLAGGSGANVLTF
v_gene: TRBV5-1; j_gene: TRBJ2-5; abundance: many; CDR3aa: CASSFRDRGKAHGPARKETQYF
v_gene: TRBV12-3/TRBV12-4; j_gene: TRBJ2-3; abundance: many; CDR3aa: CASSFRDRGPDTQYF
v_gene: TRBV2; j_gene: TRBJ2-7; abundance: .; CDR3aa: CASNKVGDYEQYF
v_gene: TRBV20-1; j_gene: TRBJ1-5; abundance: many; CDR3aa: CSARGTPSQPQHF